This TCR beta chain was found in a study of OX40 agonist ivuxolimab in advanced cancers. In the study overall: An agonistic human IgG2 monoclonal antibody against OX40 (CD134) was given. Across the patients, intravenous ivuxolimab was delivered every 2 weeks at 0.01 to 10 mg/kg.

Only in-frame clones appear in the TCRdb table, and some are missing; sequencing was by immunoSEQ multiplex PCR. The sample includes 90,000 or so clones, about 91% seen only once; the top ten take 0.3% to 0.4%. The CDR3 contains 15 residues. Trimming cost V 3 bases and J 9 bases; bases outside gene matches: 11. CDR1 and CDR2 from the germline V gene are SGHTA and FQGNSA. This receptor was taken from an adult with an advanced solid tumor such as melanoma, head and neck, liver or kidney cancer. The specimen comprised CD4+ or CD8+ T cells sorted from blood, sampled in a trial of the OX40 agonist ivuxolimab. The chain joins TRBV7-2 to TRBJ2-1, with 7 bases identical to TRBD2. CDR3 coding DNA: TGTGCCAGCAGCTTTCAAAGCGGGACGGTCAGTGAGCAGTTCTTC. This translates into CASSFQSGTVSEQFF. The whole variable domain, filled in from reference TRBV7-2 and TRBJ2-1, reads GAGVSQSPSNKVTEKGKDVELRCDPISGHTALYWYRQSLGQGLEFLIYFQGNSAPDKSGLPSDRFSAERTGGSVSTLTIQRTQQEDSAVYLCASSFQSGTVSEQFFGPGTRLTVL.